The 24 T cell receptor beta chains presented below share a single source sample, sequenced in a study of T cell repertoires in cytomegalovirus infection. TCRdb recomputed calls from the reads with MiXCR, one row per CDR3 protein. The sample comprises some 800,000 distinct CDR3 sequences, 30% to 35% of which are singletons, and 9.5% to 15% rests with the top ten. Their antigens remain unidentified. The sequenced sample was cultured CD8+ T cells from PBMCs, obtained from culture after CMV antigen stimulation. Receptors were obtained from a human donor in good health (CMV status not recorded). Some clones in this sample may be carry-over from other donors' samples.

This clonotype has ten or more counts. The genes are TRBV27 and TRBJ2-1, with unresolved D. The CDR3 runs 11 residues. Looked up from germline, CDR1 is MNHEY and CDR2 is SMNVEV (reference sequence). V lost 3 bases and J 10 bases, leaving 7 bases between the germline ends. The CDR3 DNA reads TGTGCCAGCAGTTTTGGTGGGGAGCAGTTCTTC. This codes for CASSFGGEQFF.

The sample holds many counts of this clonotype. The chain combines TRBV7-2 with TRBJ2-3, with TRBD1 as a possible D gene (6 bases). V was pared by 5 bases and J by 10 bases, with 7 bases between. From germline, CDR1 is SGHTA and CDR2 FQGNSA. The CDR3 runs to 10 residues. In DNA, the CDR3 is TGTGCCAGCAGCGGGACACCGCAGTATTTT. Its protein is CASSGTPQYF.

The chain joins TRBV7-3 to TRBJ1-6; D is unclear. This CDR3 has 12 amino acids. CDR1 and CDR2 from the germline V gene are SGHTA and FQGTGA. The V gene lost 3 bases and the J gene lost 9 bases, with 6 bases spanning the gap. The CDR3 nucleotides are TGTGCCAGCAGCTTGATGGGTTCACCCCTCCACTTT. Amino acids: CASSLMGSPLHF.

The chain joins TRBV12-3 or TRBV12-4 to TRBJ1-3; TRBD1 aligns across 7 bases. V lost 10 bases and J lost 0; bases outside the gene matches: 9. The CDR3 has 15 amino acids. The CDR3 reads CATTGAPSSGNTIYF. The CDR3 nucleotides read TGTGCCACCACAGGGGCTCCAAGCTCTGGAAACACCATATATTTT.

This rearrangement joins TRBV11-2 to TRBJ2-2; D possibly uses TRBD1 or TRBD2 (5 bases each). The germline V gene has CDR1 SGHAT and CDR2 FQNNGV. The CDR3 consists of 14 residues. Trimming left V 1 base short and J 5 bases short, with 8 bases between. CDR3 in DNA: TGTGCCAGCAGCTTAGGGTGGGGGACCGGGGAGCTGTTTTTT. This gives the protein CASSLGWGTGELFF.

CDR3 sequence reads: CASGLGGLAGVSTGELFF. The CDR3 bases are TGTGCTAGTGGTTTGGGGGGACTAGCGGGGGTGAGCACCGGGGAGCTGTTTTTT. The chain combines TRBV12-5 with TRBJ2-2; the match to TRBD2 covers 14 bases. Germline V gene lookup returns CDR1 LGHNT and CDR2 FRNRAP. With 1 base clipped from V and 4 bases from J, the junction kept 5 bases outside the gene matches. The CDR3 totals 18 residues.

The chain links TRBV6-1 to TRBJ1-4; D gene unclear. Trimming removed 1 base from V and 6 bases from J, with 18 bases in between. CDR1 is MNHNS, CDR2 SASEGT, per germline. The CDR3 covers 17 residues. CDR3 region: CASSEDIGPDLDEKLFF. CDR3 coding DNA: TGTGCCAGCAGTGAAGACATTGGTCCCGACCTTGATGAAAAACTGTTTTTT.

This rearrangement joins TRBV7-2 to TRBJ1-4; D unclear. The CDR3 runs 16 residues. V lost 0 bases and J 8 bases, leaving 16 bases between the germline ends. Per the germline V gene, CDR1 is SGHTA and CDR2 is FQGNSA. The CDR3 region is CASSLAHTAVGEKLFF. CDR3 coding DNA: TGTGCCAGCAGCTTAGCTCACACCGCCGTGGGAGAAAAACTGTTTTTT.

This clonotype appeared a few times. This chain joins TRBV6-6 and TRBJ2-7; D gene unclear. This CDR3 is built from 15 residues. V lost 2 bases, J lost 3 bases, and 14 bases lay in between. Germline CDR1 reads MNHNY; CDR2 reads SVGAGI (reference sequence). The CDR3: CASSYDAAPHYEQYV. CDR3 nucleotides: TGTGCCAGCAGTTACGACGCCGCACCCCACTACGAGCAGTACGTC.

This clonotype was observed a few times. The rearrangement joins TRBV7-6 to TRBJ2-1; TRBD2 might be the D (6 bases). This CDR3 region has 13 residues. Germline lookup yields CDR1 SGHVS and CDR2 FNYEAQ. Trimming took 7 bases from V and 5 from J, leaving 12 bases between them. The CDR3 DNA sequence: TGTGCCAGCATGCGGACGGGGGACAATGAGCAGTTCTTC. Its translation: CASMRTGDNEQFF.

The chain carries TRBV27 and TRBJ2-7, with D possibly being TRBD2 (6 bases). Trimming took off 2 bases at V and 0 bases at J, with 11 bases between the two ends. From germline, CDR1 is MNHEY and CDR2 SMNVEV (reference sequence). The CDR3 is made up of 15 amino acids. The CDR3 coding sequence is TGTGCCAGCAGTTTAAGCCAGGGACTCTCCTACGAGCAGTACTTC. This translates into CASSLSQGLSYEQYF.

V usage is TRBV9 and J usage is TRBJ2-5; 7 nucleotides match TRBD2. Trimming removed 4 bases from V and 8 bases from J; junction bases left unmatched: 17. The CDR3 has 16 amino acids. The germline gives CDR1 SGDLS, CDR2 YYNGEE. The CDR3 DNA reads TGTGCCAGCAGCCCCCGAGACGGACTAGACAAGAGAACCCAGTACTTC. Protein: CASSPRDGLDKRTQYF.

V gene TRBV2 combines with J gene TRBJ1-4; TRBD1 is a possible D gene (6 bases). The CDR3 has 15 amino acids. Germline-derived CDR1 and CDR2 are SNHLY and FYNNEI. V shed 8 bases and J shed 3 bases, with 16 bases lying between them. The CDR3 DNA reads TGTGCCAGCCTTACAGGGATCCAGTCTAATGAAAAACTGTTTTTT. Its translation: CASLTGIQSNEKLFF.

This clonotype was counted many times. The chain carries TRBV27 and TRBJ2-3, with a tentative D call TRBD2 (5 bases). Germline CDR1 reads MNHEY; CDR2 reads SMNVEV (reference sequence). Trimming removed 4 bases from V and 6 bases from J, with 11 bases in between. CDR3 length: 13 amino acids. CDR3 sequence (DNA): TGTGCCAGCAGTTGGGCGCGCGGGGATACGCAGTATTTT. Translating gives CASSWARGDTQYF.

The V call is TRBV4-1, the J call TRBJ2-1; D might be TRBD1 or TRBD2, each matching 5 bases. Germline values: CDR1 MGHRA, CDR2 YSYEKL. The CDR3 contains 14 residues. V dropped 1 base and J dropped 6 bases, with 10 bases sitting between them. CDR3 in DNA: TGCGCCAGCAGCCAAGGGGGACCAGGCAATGAGCAGTTCTTC. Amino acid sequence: CASSQGGPGNEQFF.

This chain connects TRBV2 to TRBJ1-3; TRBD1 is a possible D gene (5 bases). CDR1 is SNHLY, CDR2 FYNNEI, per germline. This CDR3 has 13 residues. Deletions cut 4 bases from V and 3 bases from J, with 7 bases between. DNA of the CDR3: TGTGCCAGCAGTGTGGGACTTGGAAACACCATATATTTT. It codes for CASSVGLGNTIYF. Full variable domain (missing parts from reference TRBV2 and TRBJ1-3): EPEVTQTPSHQVTQMGQEVILRCVPISNHLYFYWYRQILGQKVEFLVSFYNNEISEKSEIFDDQFSVERPDGSNFTLKIRSTKLEDSAMYFCASSVGLGNTIYFGEGSWLTVV.

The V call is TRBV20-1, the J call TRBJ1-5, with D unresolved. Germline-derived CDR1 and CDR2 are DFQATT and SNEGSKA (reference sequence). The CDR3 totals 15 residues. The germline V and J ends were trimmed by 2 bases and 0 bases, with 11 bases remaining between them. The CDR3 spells CSARPRGHSNQPQHF. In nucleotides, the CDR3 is TGCAGTGCTAGACCCCGGGGTCATAGCAATCAGCCCCAGCATTTT.

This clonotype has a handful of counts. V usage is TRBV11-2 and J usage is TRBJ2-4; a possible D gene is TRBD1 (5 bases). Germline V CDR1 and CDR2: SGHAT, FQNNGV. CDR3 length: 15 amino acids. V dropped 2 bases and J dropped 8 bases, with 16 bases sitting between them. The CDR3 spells CASSLYTRAVDIQYF. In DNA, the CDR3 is TGTGCCAGCAGCTTATACACCAGGGCGGTTGACATTCAGTACTTC.

The CDR3 DNA is TGCAGCGTTGATAAGCGGGGGAAAAGCACAGATACGCAGTATTTT. Translating it yields CSVDKRGKSTDTQYF. The chain couples TRBV29-1 to TRBJ2-3; 8 bases match TRBD2. The CDR3 contains 15 residues. Trimming removed 3 bases from V and 0 bases from J; junction bases left unmatched: 5. Germline assignment: CDR1 SQVTM and CDR2 ANQGSEA.

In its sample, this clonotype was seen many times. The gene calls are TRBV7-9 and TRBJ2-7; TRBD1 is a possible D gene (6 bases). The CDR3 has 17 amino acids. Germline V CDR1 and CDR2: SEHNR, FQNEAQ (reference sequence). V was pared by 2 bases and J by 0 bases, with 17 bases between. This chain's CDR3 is CASSLTGLGASSYEQYF. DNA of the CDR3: TGTGCCAGCAGCTTAACAGGGCTGGGGGCCAGCTCCTACGAGCAGTACTTC.

The CDR3, as DNA: TGTGCCAGCAGCTCGGGACAGACGAGCTCCTACGAGCAGTACGTC. This gives the protein CASSSGQTSSYEQYV. The rearrangement links TRBV7-2 to TRBJ2-7; 7 positions agree with TRBD1. V was pared by 4 bases and J by 0 bases, with 6 bases of the junction left unmatched. The CDR3 is made up of 15 amino acids. In germline, CDR1 is SGHTA, CDR2 FQGNSA.

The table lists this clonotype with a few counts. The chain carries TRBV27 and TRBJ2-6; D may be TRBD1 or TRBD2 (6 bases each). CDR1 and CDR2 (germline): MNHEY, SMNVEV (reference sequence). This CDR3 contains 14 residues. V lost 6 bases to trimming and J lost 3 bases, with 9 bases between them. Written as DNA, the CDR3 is TGTGCCAGCAGCGGGGGCGGTGGGGCCAACGTCCTGACTTTC. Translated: CASSGGGGANVLTF.

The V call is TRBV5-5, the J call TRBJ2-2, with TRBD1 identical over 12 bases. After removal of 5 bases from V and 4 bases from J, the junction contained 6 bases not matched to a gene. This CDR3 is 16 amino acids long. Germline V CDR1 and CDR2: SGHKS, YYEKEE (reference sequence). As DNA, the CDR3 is TGTGCCAGCAGTCCCCGGGACAGGGGGCTCACCGGGGAGCTGTTTTTT. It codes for CASSPRDRGLTGELFF.

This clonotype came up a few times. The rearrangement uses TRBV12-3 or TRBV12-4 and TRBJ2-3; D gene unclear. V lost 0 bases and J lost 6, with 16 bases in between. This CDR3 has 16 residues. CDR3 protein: CASSLALRGLPDTQYF. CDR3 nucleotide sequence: TGTGCCAGCAGTTTAGCGCTACGAGGCCTCCCGGATACGCAGTATTTT.